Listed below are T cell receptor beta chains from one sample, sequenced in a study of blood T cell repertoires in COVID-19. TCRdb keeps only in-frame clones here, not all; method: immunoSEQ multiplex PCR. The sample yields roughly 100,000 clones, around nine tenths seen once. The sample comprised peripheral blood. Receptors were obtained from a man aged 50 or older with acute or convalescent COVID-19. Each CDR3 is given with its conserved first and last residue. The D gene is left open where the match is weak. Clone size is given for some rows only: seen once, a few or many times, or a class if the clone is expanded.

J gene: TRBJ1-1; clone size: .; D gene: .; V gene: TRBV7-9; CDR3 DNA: TGTGCCAGCAGCACCTCCGGGATGACTGAAGCTTTCTTT; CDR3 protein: CASSTSGMTEAFF
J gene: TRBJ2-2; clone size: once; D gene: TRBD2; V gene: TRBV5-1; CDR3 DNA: TGCGCCAGCAGCCTAGAGGTAGCGGGATCTGGGGAGCTGTTTTTT; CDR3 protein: CASSLEVAGSGELFF
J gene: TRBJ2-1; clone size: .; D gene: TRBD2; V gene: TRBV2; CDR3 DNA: TGTGCCACCAAACCGGGACTAGGGAATGAGCAGTTCTTC; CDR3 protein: CATKPGLGNEQFF
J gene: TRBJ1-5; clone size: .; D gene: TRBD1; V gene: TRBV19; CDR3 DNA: TGTGCCAGTAGTGTTCGCAGGGGGCCGAGTAGCAATCAGCCCCAGCATTTT; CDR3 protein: CASSVRRGPSSNQPQHF
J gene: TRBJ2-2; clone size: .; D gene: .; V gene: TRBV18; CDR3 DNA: TGTGCCAGCTCACCAGAAACTGCGGATACCGGGGAGCTGTTTTTT; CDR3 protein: CASSPETADTGELFF
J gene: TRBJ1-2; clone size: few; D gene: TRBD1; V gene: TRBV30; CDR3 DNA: TGTGCCTGGAGTGTTACAGGGGAGCTTTATGGCTACACCTTC; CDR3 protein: CAWSVTGELYGYTF
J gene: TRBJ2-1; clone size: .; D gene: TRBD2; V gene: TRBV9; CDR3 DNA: TGTGCCAGCAGCGTCCTCACTAGCGGAGGGGGAAATGAGCAGTTCTTC; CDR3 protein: CASSVLTSGGGNEQFF
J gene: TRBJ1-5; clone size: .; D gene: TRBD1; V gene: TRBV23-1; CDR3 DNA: TGCGCCAGCAGTCAATCCGACAGGGATGGCCTCAATCAGCCCCAGCATTTT; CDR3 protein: CASSQSDRDGLNQPQHF
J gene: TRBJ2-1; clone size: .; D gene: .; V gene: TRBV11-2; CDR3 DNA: TGTGCCAGCAGCTTAGTCTCCAATGAGCAGTTCTTC; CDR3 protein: CASSLVSNEQFF
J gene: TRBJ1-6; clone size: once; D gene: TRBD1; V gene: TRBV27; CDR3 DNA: TGTGCCAGCAGTTTATCCCCCTTACAGGGGTGGAATTCACCCCTCCACTTT; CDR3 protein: CASSLSPLQGWNSPLHF
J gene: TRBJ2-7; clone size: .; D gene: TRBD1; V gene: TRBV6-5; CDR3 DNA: TGTGCCAGCAATCCCGGACAGGGCCCCTACGAGCAGTACTTC; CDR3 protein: CASNPGQGPYEQYF
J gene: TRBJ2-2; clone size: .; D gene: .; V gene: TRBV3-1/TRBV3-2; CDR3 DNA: TGTGCCAGCAGTGCAGGGTACAGGGCCCGATGGAGCGGGGAGCTGTTTTTT; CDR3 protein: CASSAGYRARWSGELFF
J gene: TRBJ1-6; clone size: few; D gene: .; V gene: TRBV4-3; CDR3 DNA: TGCGCCAGCAGCCAAGTTAGCGGGAGGTCACCCCTCCACTTT; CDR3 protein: CASSQVSGRSPLHF
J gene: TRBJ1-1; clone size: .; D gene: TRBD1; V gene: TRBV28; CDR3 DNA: TGTGCCACCCTAACAGGGGGCATAGTGAACACTGAAGCTTTCTTT; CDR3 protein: CATLTGGIVNTEAFF
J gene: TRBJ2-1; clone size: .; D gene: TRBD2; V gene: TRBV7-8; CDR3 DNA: TGTGCCAGCAGCCAGCGGGAGGGCTACAATGAGCAGTTCTTC; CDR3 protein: CASSQREGYNEQFF
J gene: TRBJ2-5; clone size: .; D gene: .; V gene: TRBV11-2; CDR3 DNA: TGTGCCAGCAGCCCGAGTTCCTCCGGGGGGACCCAGTACTTC; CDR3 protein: CASSPSSSGGTQYF
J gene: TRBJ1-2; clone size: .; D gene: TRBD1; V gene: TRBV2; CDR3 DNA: TGTGCCAGCAGTTACCGGGACAGGGACTATGGCTACACCTTC; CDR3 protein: CASSYRDRDYGYTF
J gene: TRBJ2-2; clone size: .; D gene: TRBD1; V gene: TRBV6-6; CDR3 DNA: TGTGCCAGCATTCCCGGGACAGGTGGGACCGGGGAGCTGTTTTTT; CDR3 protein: CASIPGTGGTGELFF
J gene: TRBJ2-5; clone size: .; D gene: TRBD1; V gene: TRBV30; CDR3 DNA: TGTGCCTGGAGTGCTCCGGGACAGGGGAGAGAGACCCAGTACTTC; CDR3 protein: CAWSAPGQGRETQYF
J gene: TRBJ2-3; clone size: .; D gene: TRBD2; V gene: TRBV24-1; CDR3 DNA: TGTGCCACCAGTGATTTGCAAAAAACTAGCGGGGCATCAAGCACAGATACGCAGTATTTT; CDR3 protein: CATSDLQKTSGASSTDTQYF
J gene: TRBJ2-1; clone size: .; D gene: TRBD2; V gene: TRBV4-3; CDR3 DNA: TGCGCCAGCAGCCAAGAGGGACTAGCGTCCTACAATGAGCAGTTCTTC; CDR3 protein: CASSQEGLASYNEQFF
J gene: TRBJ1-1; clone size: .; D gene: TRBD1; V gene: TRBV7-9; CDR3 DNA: TGTGCCAGCAGCCTACAGGGGAATGCTGAAGCTTTCTTT; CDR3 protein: CASSLQGNAEAFF
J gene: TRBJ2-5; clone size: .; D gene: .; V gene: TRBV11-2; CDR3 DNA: TGTGCCAGCAGCTCCCGACGTCGGGAACACGGAGAGACCCAGTACTTC; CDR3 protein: CASSSRRREHGETQYF
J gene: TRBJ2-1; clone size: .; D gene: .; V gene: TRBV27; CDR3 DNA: TGTGCCAGTCGGGAGTTGGGGAACAATGAGCAGTTCTTC; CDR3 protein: CASRELGNNEQFF
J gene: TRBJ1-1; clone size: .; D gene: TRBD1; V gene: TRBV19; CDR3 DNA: TGTGCCAGTAGTACCAAGGGGGCCGGGAACACTGAAGCTTTCTTT; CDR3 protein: CASSTKGAGNTEAFF
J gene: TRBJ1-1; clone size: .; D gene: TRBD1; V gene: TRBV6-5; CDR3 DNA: TGTGCCAGCAGTTACAACAGGGGACGAACTGAAGCTTTCTTT; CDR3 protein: CASSYNRGRTEAFF
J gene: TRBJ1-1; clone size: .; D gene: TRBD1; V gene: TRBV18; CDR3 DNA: TGTGCCAGCTCACCACTTGCGACAGGGGGCAGGGTGAACACTGAAGCTTTCTTT; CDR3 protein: CASSPLATGGRVNTEAFF
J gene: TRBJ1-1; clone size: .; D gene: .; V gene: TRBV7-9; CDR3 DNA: TGTGCCAGCAGCCCGGGCGGCAGGGACTACACTGAAGCTTTCTTT; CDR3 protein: CASSPGGRDYTEAFF
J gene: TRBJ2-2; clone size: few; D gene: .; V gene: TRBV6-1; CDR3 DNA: TGTGCCAGCAGTGAGGGCAGGGCGAACACCGGGGAGCTGTTTTTT; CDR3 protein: CASSEGRANTGELFF
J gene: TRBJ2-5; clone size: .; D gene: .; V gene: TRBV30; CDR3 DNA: TGTGCCTGGGGACTGAGACAAGAGACCCAGTACTTC; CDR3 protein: CAWGLRQETQYF
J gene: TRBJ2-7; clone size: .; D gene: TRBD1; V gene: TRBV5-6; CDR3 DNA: TGTGCCAGCAGCTCCCCATGGACAGGGAGTTACGAGCAGTACTTC; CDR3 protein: CASSSPWTGSYEQYF
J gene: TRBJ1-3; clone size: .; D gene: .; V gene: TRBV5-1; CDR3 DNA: TGCGCCAGCAGCTTACAACCCTCCTCCGGAAACACCATATATTTT; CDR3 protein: CASSLQPSSGNTIYF
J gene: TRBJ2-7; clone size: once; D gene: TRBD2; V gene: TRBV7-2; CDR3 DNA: TGTGCCAGCAGCTTAGAAGCGGGAGCATCCTACGAGCAGTACTTC; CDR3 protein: CASSLEAGASYEQYF
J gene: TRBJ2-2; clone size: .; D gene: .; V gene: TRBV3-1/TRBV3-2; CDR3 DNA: TGTGCCAGCAGCCAAGTAGCGGTAGTAACTACCGGGGAGCTGTTTTTT; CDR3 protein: CASSQVAVVTTGELFF
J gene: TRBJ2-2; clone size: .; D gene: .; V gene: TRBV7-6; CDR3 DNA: TGTGCCAGCAGCTCGGGCAGGGAAAAAACCGGGGAGCTGTTTTTT; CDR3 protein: CASSSGREKTGELFF
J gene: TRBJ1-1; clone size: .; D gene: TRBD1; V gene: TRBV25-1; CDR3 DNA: TGTGCCAGCAGTGGGGAGGACAGGGCCAACACTGAAGCTTTCTTT; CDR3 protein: CASSGEDRANTEAFF
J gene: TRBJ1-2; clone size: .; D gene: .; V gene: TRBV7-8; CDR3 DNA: TGTGCCAGCAGCTTAGTGAGAGGTTTCTATGGCTACACCTTC; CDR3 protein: CASSLVRGFYGYTF
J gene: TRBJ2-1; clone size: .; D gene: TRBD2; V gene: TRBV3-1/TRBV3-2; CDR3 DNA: TGTGCCAGCAGCCCCCGGGGCCCCGGGGCTAGCGGGAGCTCGGATGAGCAGTTCTTC; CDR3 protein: CASSPRGPGASGSSDEQFF
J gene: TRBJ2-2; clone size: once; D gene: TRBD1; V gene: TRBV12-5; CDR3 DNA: TGTGCTAGTGGTTTGGTACTCGGGACAGGGGCCGGGGAGCTGTTTTTT; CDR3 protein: CASGLVLGTGAGELFF
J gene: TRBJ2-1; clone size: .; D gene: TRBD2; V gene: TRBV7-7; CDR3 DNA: TGTGCCAGCAGCTCTTCCGGGACTAGCGCTTACAATGAGCAGTTCTTC; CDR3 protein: CASSSSGTSAYNEQFF
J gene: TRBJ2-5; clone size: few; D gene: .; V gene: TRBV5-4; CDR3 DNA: TGTGCCAGCAAGCCCGCCGGCCAGCGCTCCCAAGAGACCCAGTACTTC; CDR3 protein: CASKPAGQRSQETQYF
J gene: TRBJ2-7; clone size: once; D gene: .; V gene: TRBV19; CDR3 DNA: TGTGCCAGTAGTATATCGGCACTGGGGCTCTACGAGCAGTACTTC; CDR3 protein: CASSISALGLYEQYF
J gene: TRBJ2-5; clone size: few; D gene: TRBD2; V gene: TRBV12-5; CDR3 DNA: TGTGCTAGTGGTTTCATTTCCGGACTAGCGGGCCAAGAGACCCAGTACTTC; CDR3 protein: CASGFISGLAGQETQYF
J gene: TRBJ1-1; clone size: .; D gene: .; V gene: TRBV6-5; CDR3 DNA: TGTGCCAGCAGTTACGGGCAGGGGAACACTGAAGCTTTCTTT; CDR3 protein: CASSYGQGNTEAFF
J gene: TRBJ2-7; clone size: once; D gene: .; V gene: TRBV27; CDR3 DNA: TGTGCCAGCAGTTTTGGTGCGCGCGCCACCTCCCTCTACGAGCAGTACTTC; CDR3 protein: CASSFGARATSLYEQYF
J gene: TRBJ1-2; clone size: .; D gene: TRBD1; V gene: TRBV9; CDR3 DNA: TGTGCCAGCAGCGTAGCCCCGGGACAGGGGGATGGCTACACCTTC; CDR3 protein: CASSVAPGQGDGYTF
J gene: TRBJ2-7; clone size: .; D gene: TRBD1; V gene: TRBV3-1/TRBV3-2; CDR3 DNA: TGTGCCAGCAGTTCCGGGACAGGGGTCTACGAGCAGTACTTC; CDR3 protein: CASSSGTGVYEQYF
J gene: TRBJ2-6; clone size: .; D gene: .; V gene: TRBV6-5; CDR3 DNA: TGTGCCAGCAGTTATTCTGGCCTGACTGGGGCCAACGTCCTGACTTTC; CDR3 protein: CASSYSGLTGANVLTF